One sample yielded the 25 T cell receptor beta chains listed below, sequenced in a study of kidney transplant recipient with SARS-CoV-2 infection (TCRdb year 2021). TCRdb lists the instrument as Illumina MiSeq. TCRdb itself trimmed the public reads at Q25 with fastp, ran MiXCR and retained productive beta chains. Each record represents a unique CDR3 protein, reported with the most common genes and DNA among its rows. Present in this sample are roughly 230,000 distinct CDR3 sequences, around 30% of which were seen just once. The ten largest clones take up about 7% of the sample. The sample's time point label, decoded: pre-pandemic baseline sample and day 111 after first positive SARS-CoV-2 test. The sequencing used a blood sample, collected at baseline and on roughly day 120 from a kidney transplant recipient. The receptors derive from a male patient in his thirties who had COVID-19 and was a kidney transplant recipient. After a transplant, some T cells may have been passed on by the graft donor.

This clonotype was detected a few times. The chain recombines TRBV7-6 with TRBJ1-2; D not certain. This CDR3 comprises 17 residues. The V gene lost 4 bases and the J gene lost 4 bases, with 22 bases spanning the gap. CDR1 is SGHVS, CDR2 FNYEAQ, per germline. The CDR3: CASSWVSESRKTYGYTF. CDR3 DNA: TGTGCCAGCAGCTGGGTGAGTGAATCTCGAAAGACCTATGGCTACACCTTC.

Many counts were recorded for this clonotype. The V call is TRBV10-3, the J call TRBJ1-5; 8 bases are shared with TRBD1. The CDR3 is 14 residues long. CDR1 ENHRY and CDR2 SYGVKD come from the germline V gene. Trimming removed 7 bases from V and 5 bases from J; junction bases left unmatched: 7. CDR3 in amino acids: CAIKDRAEDQPQHF. The CDR3, as DNA: TGTGCCATCAAGGACAGGGCGGAGGATCAGCCCCAGCATTTT.

V usage is TRBV6-6 and J usage is TRBJ2-1; maybe TRBD2 (6 bases). CDR1 MNHNY and CDR2 SVGAGI come from the germline V gene (reference sequence). The V and J ends lost 5 bases and 4 bases respectively, with 15 bases between them. This CDR3 contains 15 residues. The CDR3 spells CASSPEGVGYNEQFF. The CDR3 region has the DNA TGTGCCAGCAGTCCGGAGGGAGTAGGGTACAATGAGCAGTTCTTC.

This clonotype came up many times. The rearrangement links TRBV5-8 to TRBJ1-2; D uncertain. The CDR3 contains 16 residues. The germline V gene has CDR1 SGHTS and CDR2 YDEGEE. The V end was cut by 7 bases, the J end by 4 bases, with 23 bases between. As DNA, the CDR3 is TGTGCCAGCGCACTCGCTCATCCACGAAAGACCTATGGCTACACCTTC. Translation: CASALAHPRKTYGYTF.

The sample holds many counts of this clonotype. The chain uses TRBV20-1 and TRBJ2-7; unclear D gene. V lost 3 bases, J lost 0 bases, and 12 bases lay in between. The CDR3 length is 14 residues. CDR1 DFQATT and CDR2 SNEGSKA come from the germline V gene (reference sequence). CDR3 DNA sequence: TGCAGTGCTAGCCCTCGAAAGGGCTCCTACGAGCAGTACTTC. Its translation is CSASPRKGSYEQYF.

In regard to this clonotype: One base away lies a much larger clone, so this may be a sequencing read error. V gene TRBV4-2 combines with J gene TRBJ2-5, with TRBD1 identical over 7 bases. The junction had 14 bases not matched to a gene; V was cut back by 0 bases and J by 7 bases. Per the germline V gene, CDR1 is LGHNA and CDR2 is YNFKEQ. The CDR3 loop spans 17 amino acids. The CDR3 DNA is TGTGCCAGCAGCCAAGATGGCGACAGGGAGACTAAAGGGACCCAGTACTTC. Its protein is CASSQDGDRETKGTQYF.

This clonotype was detected many times. The V and J genes are TRBV28 and TRBJ2-2; 10 bases agree with TRBD2. V lost 6 bases to trimming and J lost 6 bases; unmatched junction nucleotides: 4. CDR1 is MDHEN and CDR2 is SYDVKM in the germline V gene. The CDR3 covers 14 residues. The CDR3 coding sequence is TGTGCCAGCAGGGTTAGCGGGAGGTCCGGGGAGCTGTTTTTT. It translates to CASRVSGRSGELFF. The whole variable domain, filled in from reference TRBV28 and TRBJ2-2, reads DVKVTQSSRYLVKRTGEKVFLECVQDMDHENMFWYRQDPGLGLRLIYFSYDVKMKEKGDIPEGYSVSREKKERFSLILESASTNQTSMYLCASRVSGRSGELFFGEGSRLTVL.

There are many counts of this clonotype. The chain couples TRBV6-2 or TRBV6-3 to TRBJ1-1; weak D call: TRBD1 (5 bases). This CDR3 region has 13 residues. Germline loops: CDR1 MNHEY, CDR2 SVGEGT. The V end was cut by 0 bases, the J end by 5 bases, with 7 bases between. The CDR3 nucleotides read TGTGCCAGCAGTTACTCTCGGGGGACTGAAGCTTTCTTT. Translated, it gives CASSYSRGTEAFF.

With respect to this clonotype: A read error may be the cause here, since a much bigger clone is one base away. The chain employs TRBV9 and TRBJ2-5; 7 nucleotides align to TRBD2. Germline V gene sequence: CDR1 SGDLS, CDR2 YYNGEE. The CDR3 length is 17 residues. The CDR3 sequence: CASSVGFWEGRQDTQYF. Here the CDR3 DNA reads TGTGCCAGCAGCGTAGGCTTTTGGGAGGGGCGGCAAGATACCCAGTACTTC. Using reference TRBV9 and TRBJ2-5 for the parts outside the CDR3, the full variable domain is DSGVTQTPKHLITATGQRVTLRCSPRSGDLSVYWYQQSLDQGLQFLIQYYNGEERAKGNILERFSAQQFPDLHSELNLSSLELGDSALYFCASSVGFWEGRQDTQYFGPGTRLLVL.

Ten or more counts support this clonotype. This sequence joins TRBV28 and TRBJ1-6; weak D call: TRBD1 (5 bases). The V end lost 8 bases, the J end lost 6 bases, and 14 bases lay between the germline ends. Germline V gene lookup returns CDR1 MDHEN and CDR2 SYDVKM. The CDR3 sequence is 14 residues long. The DNA for the CDR3 is TGTGCCAGCTGCTTCGGCAGGGTTAATTCACCCCTCCACTTT. It specifies CASCFGRVNSPLHF.

On this clonotype itself: This may arise from a read error, as a much more abundant clone is one base away. The chain uses TRBV5-8 and TRBJ2-7; TRBD2 matches at 7 bases. Germline-derived CDR1 and CDR2 are SGHTS and YDEGEE. The CDR3 runs to 13 residues. CDR3 amino acids: CASSSSGSYEQCF. As DNA, the CDR3 is TGTGCCAGCAGCTCTAGCGGCTCCTACGAGCAGTGCTTC. Full variable domain (rest looked up from reference TRBV5-8 and TRBJ2-7): EAGVTQSPTHLIKTRGQQATLRCSPISGHTSVYWYQQALGLGLQFLLWYDEGEERNRGNFPPRFSGRQFPNYSSELNVNALELEDSALYLCASSSSGSYEQCFGPGTRLTVT.

The rearrangement uses TRBV7-2 and TRBJ2-3; TRBD2 agrees at 11 bases. With V trimmed by 1 base and J by 7 bases, 10 bases remained unmatched. Germline V gene sequence: CDR1 SGHTA, CDR2 FQGNSA. This CDR3 comprises 17 residues. This CDR3 reads CASSLVGVAGGPNTQYF. In nucleotides, the CDR3 is TGTGCCAGCAGCTTAGTAGGCGTAGCGGGGGGGCCGAATACGCAGTATTTT.

The chain combines TRBV5-6 with TRBJ1-2; no clear D gene. Per the germline V gene, CDR1 is SGHDT and CDR2 is YYEEEE. The germline V and J ends were trimmed by 7 bases and 4 bases, with 23 bases remaining between them. The CDR3 extends over 16 amino acids. The DNA of the CDR3 is TGTGCCAGCGTTGCATACAATAGTCGAAAGACCTATGGCTACACCTTC. This codes for CASVAYNSRKTYGYTF.

This clonotype has ten or more counts. The genes are TRBV28 and TRBJ1-2; unclear D gene. Germline V gene data show CDR1 as MDHEN and CDR2 as SYDVKM. The CDR3 is made up of 11 amino acids. The V gene lost 4 bases and the J gene lost 4 bases, with 4 bases spanning the gap. The CDR3 protein is CASSSIYGYTF. CDR3 nucleotides: TGTGCCAGCAGTTCGATCTATGGCTACACCTTC.

This clonotype has a count of ten or more. The rearrangement joins TRBV11-2 to TRBJ1-1; D not resolved. CDR3 size: 13 residues. CDR1 is SGHAT and CDR2 is FQNNGV in the germline V gene. V was cut by 1 base and J by 4 bases, with 7 bases left in between. CDR3 coding DNA: TGTGCCAGCAGCTTAGGGCGGCTCACTGAAGCTTTCTTT. Translating gives CASSLGRLTEAFF.

This clonotype was counted at least ten times. V usage is TRBV28 and J usage is TRBJ2-7, with D possibly called TRBD1 or TRBD2 (5 bases each). This CDR3 is built from 15 residues. Germline assignment: CDR1 MDHEN and CDR2 SYDVKM. Trimming left V 3 bases short and J 0 bases short, with 12 bases between. This CDR3 reads CASSLLGPPSYEQYF. The DNA of the CDR3 is TGTGCCAGCAGTTTGTTGGGACCGCCCTCCTACGAGCAGTACTTC.

This clonotype occurred many times. V and J are TRBV5-4 and TRBJ1-2; D is unclear. This CDR3 comprises 16 residues. V shed 7 bases and J shed 4 bases, with 23 bases lying between them. Germline V gene data show CDR1 as SGHNT and CDR2 as YYREEE (reference sequence). For the CDR3, the DNA is TGTGCCAGCGCTTATAACGTACCAGGAAAGACCTATGGCTACACCTTC. Translated, it gives CASAYNVPGKTYGYTF.

This clonotype showed up many times. The V and J genes are TRBV19 and TRBJ2-1; maybe TRBD1 (5 bases). CDR1 and CDR2 (germline): LNHDA, SQIVND (reference sequence). This CDR3 comprises 14 residues. V gave up 7 bases and J gave up 7 bases, with 17 bases separating them. CDR3 sequence reads: CASTAGAWTNEQFF. In DNA, the CDR3 is TGTGCCAGTACAGCCGGCGCCTGGACAAATGAGCAGTTCTTC.

This clonotype has ten or more counts. The chain is built from TRBV9 and TRBJ2-1; D remains unclear. The CDR3 consists of 12 residues. Germline assignment: CDR1 SGDLS and CDR2 YYNGEE. The V gene lost 1 base and the J gene lost 6 bases, with 5 bases spanning the gap. The CDR3 nucleotides are TGTGCCAGCAGCGTAAATCTCAATGAGCAGTTCTTC. Translated: CASSVNLNEQFF.

This clonotype was detected ten times or more. This sequence joins TRBV7-8 and TRBJ2-7, with a possible D match to TRBD2 (5 bases). Judging by the DNA end, TRBJ2-5 fits better; the J call may be wrong. The CDR3 contains 18 residues. Germline V gene data show CDR1 as SGHVS and CDR2 as FQNEAQ. Here the CDR3 reads CASSLVHSARLLQETQYF. CDR3 DNA: TGTGCCAGCAGCTTAGTTCACAGCGCACGACTACTTCAAGAGACCCAGTACTTC.

Concerning this clonotype: The CDR3 end shows no conserved phenylalanine or tryptophan, and so a read error is likely. This chain joins TRBV7-9 and TRBJ1-2; D not certain. The germline V and J ends were trimmed by 5 bases and 4 bases, with 23 bases remaining between them. The CDR3 has 17 residues. From germline, CDR1 is SEHNR and CDR2 FQNEAQ (reference sequence). CDR3 region: CASSGGVYHGKTYGYTL. The CDR3 region has the DNA TGTGCCAGCAGCGGTGGTGTATACCATGGAAAGACCTATGGCTACACCCTC.

A word on this clonotype: This could be a read error, since a much larger clone is one nucleotide away. The chain uses TRBV4-3 and TRBJ2-7; D remains ambiguous. The V gene's germline CDR1 is LGHNA and CDR2 YSLEER. The CDR3 has 13 residues. CDR3: CASGQDTQYEQYF. The CDR3 DNA is TGCGCCAGCGGCCAAGACACCCAATACGAGCAGTACTTC.

Here the CDR3 reads CASSYGGGLAYNEQFF. The CDR3 bases are TGTGCCAGCAGCTATGGGGGGGGACTAGCTTACAATGAGCAGTTCTTC. The genes are TRBV7-2 and TRBJ2-1; 9 bases map to TRBD2. CDR1 is SGHTA, CDR2 FQGNSA, per germline. The V and J ends lost 4 bases and 4 bases, in that order; junction bases with no gene match: 8. The CDR3 has 16 residues.

Points on this clonotype: A read error likely explains this, since a far larger clone differs by one base. V gene TRBV7-9 combines with J gene TRBJ2-7; D uncertain. This CDR3 is built from 14 residues. The V gene's germline CDR1 is SEHNR and CDR2 FQNEAQ (reference sequence). The V end lost 1 base, the J end lost 1 base, and 8 bases lay between the germline ends. The CDR3 protein is CASSLVGISYEQYF. CDR3 in DNA: TGTGCCAGCAGCTTAGTGGGCATTTCCTACGAGCAGTACTTC.

As for this clonotype: A much larger clone is a single base away; this may be a read error. This chain uses TRBV6-1 with TRBJ1-2, with D unclear. Trimming shortened V by 3 bases and J by 4 bases, and 21 bases separated the two germline ends. From germline, CDR1 is MNHNS and CDR2 SASEGT. This CDR3 comprises 17 residues. CDR3 loop: CASSEKSSMRKTYGYTF. DNA for the CDR3: TGTGCCAGCAGTGAGAAGAGCTCTATGCGAAAGACCTATGGCTACACCTTC.